This T cell receptor (beta chain) was obtained from a study of neoadjuvant nivolumab and ipilimumab in lung cancer. The repertoire was sequenced with immunoSEQ multiplex PCR; TCRdb's copy has only in-frame clones and lacks some. This sample has under 9,500 clones, with around 85% found just once. Turning to this clone: The target antigen is unknown.

General observations from the study: TCR richness and clonality were higher in tumors than adjacent uninvolved lung. Pretherapy blood TCR richness correlated positively with resected tumor richness. Only two of four nivolumab-treated tumors gained richness and clonality by surgery.

V was pared by 4 bases and J by 1 base, with 11 bases between. CDR3 length equals 14 residues. The V gene's germline CDR1 is MNHEY and CDR2 SVGAGI. This sample comprised tumor tissue, obtained after neoadjuvant nivolumab, alone or with ipilimumab, at or shortly before surgery. This receptor was obtained from an adult with non-small cell lung cancer. The V call is TRBV6-5, the J call TRBJ2-7; the D gene is possibly TRBD1 (5 bases). This CDR3 reads CASSFLQGSYEQYF. Here the CDR3 DNA reads TGTGCCAGCAGTTTCCTGCAGGGATCCTACGAGCAGTACTTC.